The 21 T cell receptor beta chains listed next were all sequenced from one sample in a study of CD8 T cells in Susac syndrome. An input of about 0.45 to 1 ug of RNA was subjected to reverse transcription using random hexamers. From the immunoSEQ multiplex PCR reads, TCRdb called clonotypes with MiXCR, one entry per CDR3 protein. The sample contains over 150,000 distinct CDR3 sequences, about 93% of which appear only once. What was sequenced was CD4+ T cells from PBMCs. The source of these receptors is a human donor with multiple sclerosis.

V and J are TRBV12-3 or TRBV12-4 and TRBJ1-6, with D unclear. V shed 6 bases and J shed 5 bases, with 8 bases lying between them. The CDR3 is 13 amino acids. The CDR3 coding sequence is TGTGCCAGCAGATCGGGAAATAATTCACCCCTCCACTTT. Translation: CASRSGNNSPLHF.

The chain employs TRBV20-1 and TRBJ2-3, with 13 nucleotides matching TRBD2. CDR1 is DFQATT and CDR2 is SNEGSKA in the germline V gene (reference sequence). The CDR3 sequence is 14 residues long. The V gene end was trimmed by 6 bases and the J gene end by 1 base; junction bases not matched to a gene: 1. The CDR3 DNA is TGCAGTGCCGGACTAGCGGGAGGCACAGATACGCAGTATTTT. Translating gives CSAGLAGGTDTQYF.

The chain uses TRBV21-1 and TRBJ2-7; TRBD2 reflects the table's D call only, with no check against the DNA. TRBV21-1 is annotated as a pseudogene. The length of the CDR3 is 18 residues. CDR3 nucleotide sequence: TGTGCCAGCAGCAAAGGAATTCACGGGACTAGCGGCTCCTACGAGCAGTACTTC. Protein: CASSKGIHGTSGSYEQYF.

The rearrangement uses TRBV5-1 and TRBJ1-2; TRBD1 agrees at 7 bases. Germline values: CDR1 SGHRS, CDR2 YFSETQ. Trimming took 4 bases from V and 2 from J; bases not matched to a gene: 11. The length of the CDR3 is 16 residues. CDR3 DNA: TGCGCCAGCAGCCCCACCCCCGGGACAGTAAACTATGGCTACACCTTC. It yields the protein CASSPTPGTVNYGYTF.

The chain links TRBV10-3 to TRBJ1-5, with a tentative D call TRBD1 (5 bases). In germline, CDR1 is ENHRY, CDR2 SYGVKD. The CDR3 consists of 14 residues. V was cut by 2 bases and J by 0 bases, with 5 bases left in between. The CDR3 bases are TGTGCCATCAGTGAGGGGGGTAGCAATCAGCCCCAGCATTTT. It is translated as CAISEGGSNQPQHF.

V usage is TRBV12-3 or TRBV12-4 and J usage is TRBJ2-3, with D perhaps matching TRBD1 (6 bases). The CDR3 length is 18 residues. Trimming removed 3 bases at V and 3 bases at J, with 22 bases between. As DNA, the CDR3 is TGTGCCAGCAGTTTTTCCTACAGGGTTGGCCCTGGGACAGATACGCAGTATTTT. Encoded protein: CASSFSYRVGPGTDTQYF.

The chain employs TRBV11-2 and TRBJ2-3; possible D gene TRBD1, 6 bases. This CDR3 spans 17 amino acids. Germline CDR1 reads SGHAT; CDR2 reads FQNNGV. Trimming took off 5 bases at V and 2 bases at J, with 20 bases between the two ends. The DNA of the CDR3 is TGTGCCAGCAGCCCTAGTCTCAGGGGTCCACTCACAGATACGCAGTATTTT. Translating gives CASSPSLRGPLTDTQYF.

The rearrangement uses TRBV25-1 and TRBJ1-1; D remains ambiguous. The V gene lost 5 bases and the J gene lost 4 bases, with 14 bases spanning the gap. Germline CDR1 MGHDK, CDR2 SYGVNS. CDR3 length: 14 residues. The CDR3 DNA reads TGTGCCAGCAGTAGAACAGCCTCGGGCACTGAAGCTTTCTTT. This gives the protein CASSRTASGTEAFF.

The CDR3 is CASSYSTRGDTEAFF. CDR3 DNA: TGTGCCAGCAGTTACTCGACCAGGGGAGACACTGAAGCTTTCTTT. V gene TRBV6-5 combines with J gene TRBJ1-1; D is perhaps TRBD1 (6 bases). Trimming cost V 0 bases and J 3 bases, with 11 bases left between them. Germline lookup yields CDR1 MNHEY and CDR2 SVGAGI. The CDR3 totals 15 residues.

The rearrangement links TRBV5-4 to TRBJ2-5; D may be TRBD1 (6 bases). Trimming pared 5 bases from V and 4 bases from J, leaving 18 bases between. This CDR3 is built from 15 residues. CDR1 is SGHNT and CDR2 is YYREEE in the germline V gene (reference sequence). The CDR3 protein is CASRPDSPARETQYF. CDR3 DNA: TGTGCCAGCAGACCGGACAGCCCAGCTAGAGAGACCCAGTACTTC.

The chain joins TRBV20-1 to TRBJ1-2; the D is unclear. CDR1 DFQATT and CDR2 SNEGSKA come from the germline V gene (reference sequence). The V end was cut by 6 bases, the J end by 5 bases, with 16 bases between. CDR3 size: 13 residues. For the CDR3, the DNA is TGCAGTGCCCATTGGGAAGGCTTTTATGGCTACACCTTC. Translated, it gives CSAHWEGFYGYTF.

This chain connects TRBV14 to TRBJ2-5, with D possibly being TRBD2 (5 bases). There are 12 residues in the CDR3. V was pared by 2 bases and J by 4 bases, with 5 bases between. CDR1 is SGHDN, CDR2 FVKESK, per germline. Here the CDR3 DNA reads TGTGCCAGCAGCCAACTAGCAGAGACCCAGTACTTC. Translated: CASSQLAETQYF.

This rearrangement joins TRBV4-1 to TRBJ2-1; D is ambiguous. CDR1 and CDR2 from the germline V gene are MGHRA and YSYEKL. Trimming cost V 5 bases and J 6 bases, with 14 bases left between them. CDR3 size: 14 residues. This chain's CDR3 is CASSSQSGTNEQFF. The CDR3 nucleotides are TGCGCCAGCAGCTCGCAATCGGGCACCAATGAGCAGTTCTTC.

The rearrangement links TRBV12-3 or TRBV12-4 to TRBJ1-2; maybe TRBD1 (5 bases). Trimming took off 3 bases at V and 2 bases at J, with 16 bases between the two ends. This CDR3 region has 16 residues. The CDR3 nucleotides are TGTGCCAGCAGTTTGCCCCTAGGGGCTCAAAACTATGGCTACACCTTC. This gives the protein CASSLPLGAQNYGYTF.

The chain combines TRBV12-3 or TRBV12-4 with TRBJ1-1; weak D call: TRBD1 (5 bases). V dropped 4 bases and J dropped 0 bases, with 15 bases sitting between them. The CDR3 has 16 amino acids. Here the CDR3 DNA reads TGTGCCAGCAGTTCGCGTGGGGGATGGATGAACACTGAAGCTTTCTTT. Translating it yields CASSSRGGWMNTEAFF.

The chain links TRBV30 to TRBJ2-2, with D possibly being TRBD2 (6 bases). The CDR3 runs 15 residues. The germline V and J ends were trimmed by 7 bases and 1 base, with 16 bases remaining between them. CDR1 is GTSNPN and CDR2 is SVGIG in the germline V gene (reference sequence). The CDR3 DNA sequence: TGTGCCTACTCTAGCCGGAGGGTGAACACCGGGGAGCTGTTTTTT. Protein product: CAYSSRRVNTGELFF.

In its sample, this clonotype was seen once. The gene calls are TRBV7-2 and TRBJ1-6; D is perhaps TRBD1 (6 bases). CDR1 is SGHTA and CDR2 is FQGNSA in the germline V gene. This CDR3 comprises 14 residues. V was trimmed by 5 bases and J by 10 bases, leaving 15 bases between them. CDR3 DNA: TGTGCCAGCAGCCGAGGGGGGGCGCGATCACCCCTCCACTTT. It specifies CASSRGGARSPLHF.

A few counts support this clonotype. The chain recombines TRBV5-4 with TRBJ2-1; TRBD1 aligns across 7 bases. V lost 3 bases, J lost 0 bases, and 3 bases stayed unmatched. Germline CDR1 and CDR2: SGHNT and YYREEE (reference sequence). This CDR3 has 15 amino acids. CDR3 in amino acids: CASSSNRGSYNEQFF. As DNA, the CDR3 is TGTGCCAGCAGCTCCAACAGGGGCTCCTACAATGAGCAGTTCTTC.

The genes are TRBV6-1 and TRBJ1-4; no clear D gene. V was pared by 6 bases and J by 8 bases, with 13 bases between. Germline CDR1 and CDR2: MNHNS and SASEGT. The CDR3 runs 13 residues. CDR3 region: CASRRELDEKLFF. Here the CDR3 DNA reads TGTGCCAGCAGGAGGGAGCTAGACGAAAAACTGTTTTTT.

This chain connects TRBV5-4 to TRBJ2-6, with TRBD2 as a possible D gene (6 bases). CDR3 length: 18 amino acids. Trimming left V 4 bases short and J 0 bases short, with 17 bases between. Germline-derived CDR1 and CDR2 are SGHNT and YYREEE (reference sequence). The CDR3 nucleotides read TGTGCCAGCAGCATACCGGGACTTTTAAGCTCTGGGGCCAACGTCCTGACTTTC. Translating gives CASSIPGLLSSGANVLTF.

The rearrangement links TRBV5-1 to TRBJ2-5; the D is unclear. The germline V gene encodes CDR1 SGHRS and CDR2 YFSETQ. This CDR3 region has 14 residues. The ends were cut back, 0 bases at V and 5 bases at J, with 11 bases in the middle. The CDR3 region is CASSLEPNKETQYF. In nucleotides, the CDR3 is TGCGCCAGCAGCTTGGAACCGAATAAGGAGACCCAGTACTTC. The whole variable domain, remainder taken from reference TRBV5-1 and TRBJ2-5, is KAGVTQTPRYLIKTRGQQVTLSCSPISGHRSVSWYQQTPGQGLQFLFEYFSETQRNKGNFPGRFSGRQFSNSRSEMNVSTLELGDSALYLCASSLEPNKETQYFGPGTRLLVL.